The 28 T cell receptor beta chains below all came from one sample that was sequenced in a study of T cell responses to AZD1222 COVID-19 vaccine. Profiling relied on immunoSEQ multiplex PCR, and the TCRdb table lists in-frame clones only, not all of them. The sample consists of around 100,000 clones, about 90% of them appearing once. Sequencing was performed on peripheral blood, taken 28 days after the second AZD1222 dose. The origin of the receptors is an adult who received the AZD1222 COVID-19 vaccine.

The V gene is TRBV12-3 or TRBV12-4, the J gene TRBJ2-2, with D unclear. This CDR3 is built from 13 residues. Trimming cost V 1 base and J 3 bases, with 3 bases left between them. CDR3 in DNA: TGTGCCAGCAGTTTAGATCACACCGGGGAGCTGTTTTTT. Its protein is CASSLDHTGELFF.

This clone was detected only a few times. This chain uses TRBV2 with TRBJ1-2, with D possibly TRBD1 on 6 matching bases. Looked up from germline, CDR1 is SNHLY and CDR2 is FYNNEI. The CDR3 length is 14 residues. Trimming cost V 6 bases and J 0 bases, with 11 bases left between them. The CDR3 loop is CASRFNRANYGYTF. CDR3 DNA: TGTGCCAGCAGGTTCAACAGGGCTAACTATGGCTACACCTTC. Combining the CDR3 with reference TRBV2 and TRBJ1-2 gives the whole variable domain EPEVTQTPSHQVTQMGQEVILRCVPISNHLYFYWYRQILGQKVEFLVSFYNNEISEKSEIFDDQFSVERPDGSNFTLKIRSTKLEDSAMYFCASRFNRANYGYTFGSGTRLTVV.

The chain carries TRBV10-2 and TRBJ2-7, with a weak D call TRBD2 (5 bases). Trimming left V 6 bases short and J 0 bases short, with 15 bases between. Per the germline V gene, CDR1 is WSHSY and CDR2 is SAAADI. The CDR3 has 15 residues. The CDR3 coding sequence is TGCGCCAGCAGGTTTAATCTCGGGAACTCCTACGAGCAGTACTTC. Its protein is CASRFNLGNSYEQYF.

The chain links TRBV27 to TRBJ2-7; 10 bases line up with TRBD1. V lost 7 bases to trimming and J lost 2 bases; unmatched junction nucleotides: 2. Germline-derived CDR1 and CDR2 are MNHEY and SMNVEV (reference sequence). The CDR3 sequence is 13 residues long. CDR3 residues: CASKGQGPYEQYF. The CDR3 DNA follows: TGTGCCAGCAAGGGACAGGGGCCCTACGAGCAGTACTTC.

The CDR3 bases are TGTGCCAGCAGTGGAATACAGGGCCGCGGCTACACCTTC. Protein: CASSGIQGRGYTF. J is TRBJ1-2 and V is TRBV25-1; tentative D call: TRBD1 (6 bases). Deletions cut 4 bases from V and 8 bases from J, with 14 bases between. This CDR3 is built from 13 residues. From germline, CDR1 is MGHDK and CDR2 SYGVNS.

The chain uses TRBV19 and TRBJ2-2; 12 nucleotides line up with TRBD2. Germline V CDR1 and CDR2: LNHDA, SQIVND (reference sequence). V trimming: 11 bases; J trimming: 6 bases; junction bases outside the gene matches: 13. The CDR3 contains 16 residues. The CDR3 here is CAAKELAGGQAGELFF. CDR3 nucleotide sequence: TGTGCCGCTAAGGAACTAGCGGGAGGCCAAGCCGGGGAGCTGTTTTTT. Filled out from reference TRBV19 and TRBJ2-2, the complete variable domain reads DGGITQSPKYLFRKEGQNVTLSCEQNLNHDAMYWYRQDPGQGLRLIYYSQIVNDFQKGDIAEGYSVSREKKESFPLTVTSAQKNPTAFYLCAAKELAGGQAGELFFGEGSRLTVL.

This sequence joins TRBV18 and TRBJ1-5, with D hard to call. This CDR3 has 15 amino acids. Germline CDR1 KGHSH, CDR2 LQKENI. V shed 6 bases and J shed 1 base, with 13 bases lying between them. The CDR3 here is CASSLSGASNQPQHF. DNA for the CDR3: TGTGCCAGCTCTCTTTCAGGTGCGAGCAATCAGCCCCAGCATTTT.

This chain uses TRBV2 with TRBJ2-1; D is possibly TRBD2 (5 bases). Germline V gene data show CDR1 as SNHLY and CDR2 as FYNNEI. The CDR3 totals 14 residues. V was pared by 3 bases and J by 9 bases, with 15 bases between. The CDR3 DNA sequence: TGTGCCAGCAGTGATGAGGACTTATACCCTGAGCAGTTCTTC. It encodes CASSDEDLYPEQFF.

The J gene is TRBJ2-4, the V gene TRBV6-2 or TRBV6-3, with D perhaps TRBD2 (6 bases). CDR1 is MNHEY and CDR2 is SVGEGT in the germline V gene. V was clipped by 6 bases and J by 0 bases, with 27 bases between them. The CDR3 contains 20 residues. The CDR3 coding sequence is TGTGCCAGCAGCTCAATATGGGAGGTCGGGCAGTCCTTAGCCAAAAACATTCAGTACTTC. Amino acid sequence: CASSSIWEVGQSLAKNIQYF.

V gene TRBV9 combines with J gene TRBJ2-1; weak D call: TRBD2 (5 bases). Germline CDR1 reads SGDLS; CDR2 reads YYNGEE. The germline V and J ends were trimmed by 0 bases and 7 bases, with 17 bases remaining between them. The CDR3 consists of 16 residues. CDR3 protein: CASSVGGRLSGNEQFF. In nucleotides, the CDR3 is TGTGCCAGCAGCGTAGGGGGAAGGCTTTCGGGAAATGAGCAGTTCTTC.

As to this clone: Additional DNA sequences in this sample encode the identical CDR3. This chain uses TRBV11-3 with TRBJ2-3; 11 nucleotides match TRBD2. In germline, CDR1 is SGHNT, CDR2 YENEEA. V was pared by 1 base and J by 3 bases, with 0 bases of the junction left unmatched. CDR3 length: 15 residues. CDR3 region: CASSLVAGGTDTQYF. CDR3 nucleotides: TGTGCCAGCAGCTTAGTAGCGGGAGGGACAGATACGCAGTATTTT.

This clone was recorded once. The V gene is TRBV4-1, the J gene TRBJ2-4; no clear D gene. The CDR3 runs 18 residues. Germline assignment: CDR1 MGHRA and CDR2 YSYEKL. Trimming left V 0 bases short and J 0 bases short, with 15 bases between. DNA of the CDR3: TGCGCCAGCAGCCAAGAGTCTCGGTTAAACTTAGCCAAAAACATTCAGTACTTC. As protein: CASSQESRLNLAKNIQYF.

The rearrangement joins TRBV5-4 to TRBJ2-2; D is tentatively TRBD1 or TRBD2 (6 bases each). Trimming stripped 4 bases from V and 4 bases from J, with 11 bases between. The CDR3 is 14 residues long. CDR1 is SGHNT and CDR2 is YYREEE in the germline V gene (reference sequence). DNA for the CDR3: TGTGCCAGCAGCCCGGGGGCGTTCACCGGGGAGCTGTTTTTT. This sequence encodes CASSPGAFTGELFF.

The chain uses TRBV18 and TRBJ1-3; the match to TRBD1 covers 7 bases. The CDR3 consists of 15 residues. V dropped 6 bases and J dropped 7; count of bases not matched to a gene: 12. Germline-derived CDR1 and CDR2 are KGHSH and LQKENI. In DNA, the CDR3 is TGTGCCAGCTCGCCTTCGGGACAGAAATGGAACACCATATATTTT. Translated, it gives CASSPSGQKWNTIYF.

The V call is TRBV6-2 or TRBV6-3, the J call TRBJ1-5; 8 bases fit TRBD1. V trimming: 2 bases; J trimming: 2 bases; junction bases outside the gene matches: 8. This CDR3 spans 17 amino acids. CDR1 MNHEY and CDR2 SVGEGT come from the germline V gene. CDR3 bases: TGTGCCAGCAGTTACCCACAGGGGGGATTTGGCAATCAGCCCCAGCATTTT. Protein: CASSYPQGGFGNQPQHF.

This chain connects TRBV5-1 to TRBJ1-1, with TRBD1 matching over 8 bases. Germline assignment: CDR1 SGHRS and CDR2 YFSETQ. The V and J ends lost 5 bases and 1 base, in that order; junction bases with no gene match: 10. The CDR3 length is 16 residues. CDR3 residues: CASRSQGGIENTEAFF. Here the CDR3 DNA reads TGCGCCAGCAGATCACAGGGGGGAATAGAGAACACTGAAGCTTTCTTT.

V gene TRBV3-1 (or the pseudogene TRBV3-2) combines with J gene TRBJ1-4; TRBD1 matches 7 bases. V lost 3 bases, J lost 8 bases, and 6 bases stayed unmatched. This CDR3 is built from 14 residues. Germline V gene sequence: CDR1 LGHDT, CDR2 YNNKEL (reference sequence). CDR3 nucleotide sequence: TGTGCCAGCAGCCAGGCAGGGGGAGGGGAAAAACTGTTTTTT. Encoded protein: CASSQAGGGEKLFF.

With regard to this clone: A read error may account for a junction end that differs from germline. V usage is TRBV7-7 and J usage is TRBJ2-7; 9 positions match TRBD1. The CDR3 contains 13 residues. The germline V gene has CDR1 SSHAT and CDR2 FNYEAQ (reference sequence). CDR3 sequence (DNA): TGTGCTAGCAGCTCGGACAGGGGATCCGAGCAGTACTTC. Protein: CASSSDRGSEQYF.

CDR3 in amino acids: CASSPGTGEYQPQHF. CDR3 bases: TGTGCCAGTAGCCCCGGGACAGGGGAATATCAGCCCCAGCATTTT. V and J are TRBV19 and TRBJ1-5, with 10 positions matching TRBD1. Germline V gene data show CDR1 as LNHDA and CDR2 as SQIVND (reference sequence). The V segment lost 6 bases and the J segment 5 bases; nucleotides outside the gene matches: 7. The CDR3 is made up of 15 amino acids.

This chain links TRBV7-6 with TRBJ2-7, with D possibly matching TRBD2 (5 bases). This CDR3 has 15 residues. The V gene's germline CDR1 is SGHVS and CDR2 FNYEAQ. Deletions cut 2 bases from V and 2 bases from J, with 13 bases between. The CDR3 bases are TGTGCCAGCAGCTTAAGTCCCGGGGAAACCTACGAGCAGTACTTC. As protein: CASSLSPGETYEQYF.

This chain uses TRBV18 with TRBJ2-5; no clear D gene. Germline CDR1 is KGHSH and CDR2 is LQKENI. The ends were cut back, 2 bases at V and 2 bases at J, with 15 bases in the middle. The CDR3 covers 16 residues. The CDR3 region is CASSPGRLQFQETQYF. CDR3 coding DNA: TGTGCCAGCTCACCAGGGCGGCTACAATTTCAAGAGACCCAGTACTTC.

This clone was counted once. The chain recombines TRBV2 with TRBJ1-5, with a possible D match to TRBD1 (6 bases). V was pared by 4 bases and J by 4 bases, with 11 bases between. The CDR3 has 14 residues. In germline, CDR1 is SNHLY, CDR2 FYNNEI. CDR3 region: CASSVGGPNQPQHF. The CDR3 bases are TGTGCCAGCAGTGTAGGGGGACCTAATCAGCCCCAGCATTTT.

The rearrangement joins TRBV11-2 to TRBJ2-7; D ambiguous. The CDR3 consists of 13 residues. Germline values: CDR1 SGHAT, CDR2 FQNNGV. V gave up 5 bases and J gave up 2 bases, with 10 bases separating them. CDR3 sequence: CASSPGRPYEQYF. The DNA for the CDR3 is TGTGCCAGCAGCCCCGGACGACCCTACGAGCAGTACTTC.

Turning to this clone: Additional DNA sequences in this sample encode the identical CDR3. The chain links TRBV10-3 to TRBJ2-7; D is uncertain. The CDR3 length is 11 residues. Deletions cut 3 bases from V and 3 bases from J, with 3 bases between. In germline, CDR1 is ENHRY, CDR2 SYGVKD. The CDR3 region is CAISDLYEQYF. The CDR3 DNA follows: TGTGCCATCAGTGACCTCTACGAGCAGTACTTC.

CDR3 region: CASSPERNGYTF. CDR3 coding DNA: TGTGCCAGCAGCCCCGAGAGGAATGGCTACACCTTC. V is TRBV7-2 and J is TRBJ1-2; the D is unclear. The CDR3 has 12 residues. With 5 bases removed from V and 6 bases from J, the gap between germline ends came to 10 bases. From germline, CDR1 is SGHTA and CDR2 FQGNSA.

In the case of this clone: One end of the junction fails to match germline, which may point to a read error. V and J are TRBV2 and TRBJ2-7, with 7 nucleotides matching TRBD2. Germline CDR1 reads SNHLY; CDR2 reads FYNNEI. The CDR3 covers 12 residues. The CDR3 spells CASSKAGYEQYF. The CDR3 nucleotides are TGTGCCAGCAGTAAAGCGGGATACGAGCAGTACTTC.

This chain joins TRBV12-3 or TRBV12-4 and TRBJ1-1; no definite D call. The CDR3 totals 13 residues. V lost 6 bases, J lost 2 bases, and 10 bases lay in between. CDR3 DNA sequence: TGTGCCAGCAGCCATCATCGAAACACTGAAGCTTTCTTT. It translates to CASSHHRNTEAFF.

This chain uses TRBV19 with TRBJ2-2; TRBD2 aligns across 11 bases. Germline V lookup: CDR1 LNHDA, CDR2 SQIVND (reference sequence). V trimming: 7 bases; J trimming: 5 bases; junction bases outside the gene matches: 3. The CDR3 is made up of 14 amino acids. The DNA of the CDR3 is TGTGCCAGTAAACTAGCGGGAGATACCGGGGAGCTGTTTTTT. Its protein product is CASKLAGDTGELFF.